The 13 T cell receptor beta chains below come from one sample, sequenced in a study of shared clonotypes between healthy human individuals (dated by TCRdb to between 2020 and 2021). Receptor libraries were prepared by the immunoSEQ multiplex PCR assay. TCRdb limited this immuneACCESS table to in-frame rearrangements with V and J called. A share of clones is missing; checked studies link under half to unresolved V genes, and the rest is unexplained. Across this sample there are about 680,000 clones, with about 74% seen only once. Approximately 1.6% of the sample is in the top ten clones. The specimen was memory CD4+ T cells sorted from blood. Sample cell subset or site, as interpreted from the label and publication: CD45RA-negative fraction. These receptors were taken from a woman aged 25 to 39 in good health.

The chain links TRBV19 to TRBJ2-4, with D perhaps given as TRBD1 or TRBD2 (5 bases each). CDR3 length: 14 amino acids. The V gene's germline CDR1 is LNHDA and CDR2 SQIVND (reference sequence). V lost 6 bases, J lost 7 bases, and 16 bases lay in between. CDR3 nucleotide sequence: TGTGCCAGTAGCAATCATGGGGGAGCGAACATTCAGTACTTC. Encoded protein: CASSNHGGANIQYF.

The chain is built from TRBV19 and TRBJ1-2, with TRBD1 identical over 7 bases. Germline lookup yields CDR1 LNHDA and CDR2 SQIVND (reference sequence). The CDR3 is made up of 15 amino acids. J gave up 4 bases and V 9 bases, and 14 bases lay outside the gene matches. The CDR3 region has the DNA TGTGCCAGCACACCATTAACAGGGGCCACCTATGGCTACACCTTC. Translation gives CASTPLTGATYGYTF.

This clone appeared a few times. This chain joins TRBV6-5 and TRBJ2-7; TRBD1 aligns across 11 bases. Germline-derived CDR1 and CDR2 are MNHEY and SVGAGI. The V and J ends lost 7 bases and 3 bases, in that order; junction bases with no gene match: 2. The CDR3 loop spans 13 amino acids. CDR3 sequence (DNA): TGTGCCAGCACGGGGACAGGGGGCTACGAGCAGTACTTC. Translated, it gives CASTGTGGYEQYF.

The rearrangement joins TRBV4-2 to TRBJ2-2, with 8 bases lining up with TRBD2. This CDR3 has 15 amino acids. Trimming at V came to 0 bases and at J to 10 bases, leaving 7 bases not matched to a gene. Germline V gives CDR1 LGHNA, CDR2 YNFKEQ. For the CDR3, the DNA is TGTGCCAGCAGCCAAGATCGGGGGGGAGTGGAGGAGCTGTTTTTT. The encoded protein is CASSQDRGGVEELFF.

This clone has just one count. V is TRBV6-1 and J is TRBJ1-1; no clear D gene. CDR3 length: 15 residues. Germline loops: CDR1 MNHNS, CDR2 SASEGT. The V end was cut by 0 bases, the J end by 8 bases, with 16 bases between. The CDR3 region is CASSEAATAQTEAFF. The CDR3 DNA sequence: TGTGCCAGCAGTGAAGCGGCAACAGCCCAGACCGAAGCTTTCTTT.

The V gene is TRBV19, the J gene TRBJ2-7; TRBD2 might be the D (5 bases). Germline CDR1 is LNHDA and CDR2 is SQIVND (reference sequence). The CDR3 sequence is 13 residues long. Trimming took off 3 bases at V and 3 bases at J, with 9 bases between the two ends. The CDR3 nucleotides read TGTGCCAGTAGTATGAAGAGGGTCTACGAGCAGTACTTC. It encodes CASSMKRVYEQYF.

The chain uses TRBV7-2 and TRBJ2-7; D might be TRBD1 (6 bases). The CDR3 has 14 amino acids. Trimming took off 7 bases at V and 2 bases at J, with 15 bases between the two ends. Germline values: CDR1 SGHTA, CDR2 FQGNSA. CDR3 sequence reads: CASIHIDRTYEQYF. CDR3 coding DNA: TGTGCCAGCATCCACATTGACAGGACCTACGAGCAGTACTTC.

The chain carries TRBV10-1 and TRBJ1-1; D not resolved. Trimming took 5 bases from V and 7 from J, leaving 5 bases between them. The CDR3 consists of 10 residues. Germline V gene sequence: CDR1 WNHNN, CDR2 SYGVQD (reference sequence). CDR3 amino acids: CASSYSEAFF. CDR3 DNA sequence: TGCGCCAGCAGTTACAGTGAAGCTTTCTTT.

The V and J genes are TRBV19 and TRBJ2-1, with 9 bases aligning to TRBD1. Per germline, CDR1 LNHDA and CDR2 SQIVND (reference sequence). V lost 4 bases, J lost 5 bases, and 9 bases stayed unmatched. This CDR3 region has 16 residues. CDR3 in amino acids: CASSTPGTGTHNEQFF. CDR3 bases: TGTGCCAGTAGTACCCCCGGGACAGGGACCCACAATGAGCAGTTCTTC.

Concerning this clone itself: The same CDR3 can be traced to other DNA sequences in this sample. This chain's CDR3 is CASSLAGGRYNEQFF. CDR3 in DNA: TGTGCCAGCAGTTTAGCGGGAGGGCGCTACAATGAGCAGTTCTTC. The rearrangement links TRBV28 to TRBJ2-1; 9 bases agree with TRBD2. The trim removed 2 bases at V and 3 bases at J, leaving 2 bases unmatched. Germline-derived CDR1 and CDR2 are MDHEN and SYDVKM. The CDR3 length is 15 residues. Looking up the rest from reference TRBV28 and TRBJ2-1 gives the full variable domain: DVKVTQSSRYLVKRTGEKVFLECVQDMDHENMFWYRQDPGLGLRLIYFSYDVKMKEKGDIPEGYSVSREKKERFSLILESASTNQTSMYLCASSLAGGRYNEQFFGPGTRLTVL.

V and J are TRBV9 and TRBJ1-2; weak D call: TRBD1 (6 bases). The CDR3 contains 12 residues. V was shortened by 3 bases and J by 8 bases, with 11 bases between the two germline ends. Germline CDR1 and CDR2: SGDLS and YYNGEE. The CDR3 DNA reads as TGTGCCAGCAGCGCCAGGGGAGGGGGCTACACCTTC. Protein sequence: CASSARGGGYTF.

The V call is TRBV4-2, the J call TRBJ2-3; the match to TRBD2 covers 10 bases. Germline V CDR1 and CDR2: LGHNA, YNFKEQ. The CDR3 is made up of 17 amino acids. J gave up 3 bases and V 1 base, and 7 bases lay outside the gene matches. The chain's CDR3 is CASSQGDLAGGTDTQYF. As DNA, the CDR3 is TGTGCCAGCAGCCAAGGGGATTTAGCGGGAGGAACAGATACGCAGTATTTT.

The CDR3 DNA reads as TGTGCCAGTAGTATAGGTAGTAGCGGGGAAGAGACCCAGTACTTC. Translating it yields CASSIGSSGEETQYF. J is TRBJ2-5 and V is TRBV19; 8 nucleotides line up with TRBD2. The CDR3 covers 15 residues. Per the germline V gene, CDR1 is LNHDA and CDR2 is SQIVND (reference sequence). The J segment lost 3 bases and the V segment lost 1 base, leaving 4 bases of the junction unmatched.